The source of this T cell receptor beta chain is a study of T cell responses to AZD1222 COVID-19 vaccine. V gave up 1 base and J gave up 0 bases, with 12 bases separating them. The CDR3 totals 17 residues. Germline CDR1 and CDR2: KGHSH and LQKENI. Clones were read by immunoSEQ multiplex PCR, and TCRdb kept only the in-frame ones, dropping some. Among roughly 180,000 clones, over 75% were seen once, and the ten largest hold approximately 6.9%. This receptor was identified in an adult in good health. The input for sequencing was peripheral blood, taken on day 0 of AZD1222 vaccination. The chain couples TRBV18 to TRBJ1-4, with D uncertain. CDR3 sequence: CASSPLSIMATNEKLFF. As DNA, the CDR3 is TGTGCCAGCTCACCACTGTCCATAATGGCAACTAATGAAAAACTGTTTTTT.